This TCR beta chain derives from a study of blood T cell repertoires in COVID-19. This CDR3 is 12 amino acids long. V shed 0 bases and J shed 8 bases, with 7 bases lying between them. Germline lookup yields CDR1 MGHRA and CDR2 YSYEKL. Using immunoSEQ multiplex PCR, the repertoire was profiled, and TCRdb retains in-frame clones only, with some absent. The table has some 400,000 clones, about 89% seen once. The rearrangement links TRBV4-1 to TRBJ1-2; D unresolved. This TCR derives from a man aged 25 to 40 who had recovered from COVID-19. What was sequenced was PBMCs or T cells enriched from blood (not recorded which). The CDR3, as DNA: TGCGCCAGCAGCCAAGACGGTTGGGGCTACACCTTC. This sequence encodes CASSQDGWGYTF.